Many counts were recorded for the clone carrying this T cell receptor beta chain. Its antigen is unknown. Trimming pared 1 base from V and 7 bases from J, leaving 8 bases between. Germline CDR1 and CDR2: SQVTM and ANQGSEA. The CDR3 spans 11 residues. TCRdb independently ran MiXCR on the 5' RACE reads; one entry per CDR3 protein. This table holds more than 600,000 distinct CDR3 sequences, under 20% found once. This specimen belongs to a study of CD8 T cells in ankylosing spondylitis. General study points: Seemingly distinctive of ankylosing spondylitis blood was a TCR beta motif formed by eight highly homologous variants.

Sequenced input: blood, either unsorted or a sorted T cell fraction (not recorded which). The TCR comes from a male donor with ankylosing spondylitis. The chain links TRBV29-1 to TRBJ2-7; D gene unclear. The CDR3 sequence is CSVEVSNEQYF. The CDR3, as DNA: TGCAGCGTTGAAGTTAGTAATGAGCAGTACTTC.